This entry concerns a single T cell receptor beta chain. This sample is drawn from a study of T cell responses to AZD1222 COVID-19 vaccine. Data came from immunoSEQ multiplex PCR; TCRdb stores just in-frame clones and leaves some out. The sample includes under 95,000 clones, just over 85% seen only once; the top ten take about 7.5%. The CDR3 covers 15 residues. Germline V CDR1 and CDR2: SGDLS, YYNGEE. V lost 0 bases and J lost 10; bases outside the gene matches: 6. This clonotype originated in an adult in good health. Sequenced here: peripheral blood, sampled on day 0 of AZD1222 vaccination. The genes are TRBV9 and TRBJ1-6; 8 bases line up with TRBD1. CDR3: CASSVESGGYSPLHF. CDR3 bases: TGTGCCAGCAGCGTAGAGTCAGGGGGCTACTCACCCCTCCACTTT.